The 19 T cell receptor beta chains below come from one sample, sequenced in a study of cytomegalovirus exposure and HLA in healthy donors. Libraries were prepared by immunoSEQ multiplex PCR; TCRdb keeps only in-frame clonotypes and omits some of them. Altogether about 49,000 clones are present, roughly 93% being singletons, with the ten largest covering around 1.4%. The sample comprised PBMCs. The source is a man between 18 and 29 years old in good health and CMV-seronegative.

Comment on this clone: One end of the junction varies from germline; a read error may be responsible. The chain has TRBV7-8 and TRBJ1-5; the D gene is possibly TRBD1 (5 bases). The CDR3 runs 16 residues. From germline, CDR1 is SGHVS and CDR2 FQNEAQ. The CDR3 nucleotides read TGTGCCAGCAGCTTAGCCGTCTGGACAATGGGTCAGCTCCAGCATTTT. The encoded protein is CASSLAVWTMGQLQHF.

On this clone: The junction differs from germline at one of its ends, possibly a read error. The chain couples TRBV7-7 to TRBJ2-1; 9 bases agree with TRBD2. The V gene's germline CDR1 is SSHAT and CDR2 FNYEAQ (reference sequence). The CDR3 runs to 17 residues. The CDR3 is CASSLALLAGLYNEQFF. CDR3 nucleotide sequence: TGTGCTAGCAGCTTAGCTCTGCTAGCGGGACTCTACAATGAGCAGTTCTTC.

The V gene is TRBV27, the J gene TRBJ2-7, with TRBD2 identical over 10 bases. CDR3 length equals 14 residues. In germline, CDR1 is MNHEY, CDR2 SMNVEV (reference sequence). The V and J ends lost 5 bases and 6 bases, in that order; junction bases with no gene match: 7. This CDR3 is CASSRPGLASEQYF. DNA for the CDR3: TGTGCCAGCAGTAGACCGGGACTAGCGTCCGAGCAGTACTTC.

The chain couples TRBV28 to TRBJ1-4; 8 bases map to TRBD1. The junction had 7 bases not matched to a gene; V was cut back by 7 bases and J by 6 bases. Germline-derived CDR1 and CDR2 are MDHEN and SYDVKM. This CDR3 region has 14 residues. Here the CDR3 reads CASKLRGLYEKLFF. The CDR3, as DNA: TGTGCCAGCAAACTCAGGGGGCTTTATGAAAAACTGTTTTTT.

CDR3 nucleotide sequence: TGTGCCAGCAGCTTACGCAGCCGGCAGGGGGCCAATGAGCAGTTCTTC. It translates to CASSLRSRQGANEQFF. The chain is built from TRBV7-9 and TRBJ2-1; TRBD1 matches at 8 bases. With 2 bases clipped from V and 6 bases from J, the junction kept 9 bases outside the gene matches. Per germline, CDR1 SEHNR and CDR2 FQNEAQ (reference sequence). This CDR3 comprises 16 residues.

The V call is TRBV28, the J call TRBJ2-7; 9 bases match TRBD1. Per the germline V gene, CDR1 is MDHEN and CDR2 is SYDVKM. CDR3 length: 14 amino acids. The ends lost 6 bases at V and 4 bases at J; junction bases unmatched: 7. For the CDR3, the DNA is TGTGCCAGCAGGCCCCAACAGGGGGCATACGAGCAGTACTTC. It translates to CASRPQQGAYEQYF. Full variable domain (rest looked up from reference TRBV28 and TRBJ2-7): DVKVTQSSRYLVKRTGEKVFLECVQDMDHENMFWYRQDPGLGLRLIYFSYDVKMKEKGDIPEGYSVSREKKERFSLILESASTNQTSMYLCASRPQQGAYEQYFGPGTRLTVT.

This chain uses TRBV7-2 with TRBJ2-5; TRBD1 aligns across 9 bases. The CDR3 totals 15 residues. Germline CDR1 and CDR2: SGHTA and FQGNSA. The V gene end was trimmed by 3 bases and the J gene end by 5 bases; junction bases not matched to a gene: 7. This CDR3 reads CASSFSGTGLETQYF. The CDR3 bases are TGTGCCAGCAGCTTTTCAGGGACAGGGCTCGAGACCCAGTACTTC.

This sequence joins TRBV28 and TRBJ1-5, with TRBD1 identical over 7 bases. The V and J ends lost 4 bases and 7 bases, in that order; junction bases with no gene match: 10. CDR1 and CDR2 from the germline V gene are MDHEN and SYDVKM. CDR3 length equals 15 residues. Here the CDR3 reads CASSSGDSLSQPQHF. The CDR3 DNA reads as TGTGCCAGCAGTTCCGGGGACAGCTTGAGCCAGCCCCAGCATTTT.

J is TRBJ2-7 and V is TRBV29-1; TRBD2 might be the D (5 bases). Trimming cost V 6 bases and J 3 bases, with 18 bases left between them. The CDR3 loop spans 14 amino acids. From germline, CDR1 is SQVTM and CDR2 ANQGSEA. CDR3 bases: TGCAGCGTGTCATCCGGAGGTGCCAACTACGAGCAGTACTTC. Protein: CSVSSGGANYEQYF.

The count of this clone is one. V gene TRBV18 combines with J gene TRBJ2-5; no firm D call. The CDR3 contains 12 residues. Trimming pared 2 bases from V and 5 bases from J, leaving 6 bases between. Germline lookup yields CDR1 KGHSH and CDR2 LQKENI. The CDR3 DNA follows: TGTGCCAGCTCACCAACTTCTGAGACCCAGTACTTC. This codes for CASSPTSETQYF.

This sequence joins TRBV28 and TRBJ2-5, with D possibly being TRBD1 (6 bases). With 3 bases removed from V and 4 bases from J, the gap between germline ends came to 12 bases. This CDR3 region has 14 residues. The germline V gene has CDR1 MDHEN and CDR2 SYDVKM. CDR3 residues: CASSFSGGVETQYF. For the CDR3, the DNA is TGTGCCAGCAGTTTCAGTGGGGGCGTAGAGACCCAGTACTTC. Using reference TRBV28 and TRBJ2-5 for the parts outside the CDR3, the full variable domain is DVKVTQSSRYLVKRTGEKVFLECVQDMDHENMFWYRQDPGLGLRLIYFSYDVKMKEKGDIPEGYSVSREKKERFSLILESASTNQTSMYLCASSFSGGVETQYFGPGTRLLVL.

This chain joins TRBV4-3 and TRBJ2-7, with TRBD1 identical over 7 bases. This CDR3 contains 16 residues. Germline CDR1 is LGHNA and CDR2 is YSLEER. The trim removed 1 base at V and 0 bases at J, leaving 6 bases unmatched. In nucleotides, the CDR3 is TGCGCCAGCAGCCAAGTCCGGGACAGTTTCTCCTACGAGCAGTACTTC. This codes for CASSQVRDSFSYEQYF.

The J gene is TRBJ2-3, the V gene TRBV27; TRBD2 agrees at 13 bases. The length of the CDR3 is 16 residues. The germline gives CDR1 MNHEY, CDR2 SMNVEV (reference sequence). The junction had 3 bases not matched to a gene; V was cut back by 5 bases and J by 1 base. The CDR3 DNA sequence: TGTGCCAGCAGTATACTAGCGGGAGGGCGCACAGATACGCAGTATTTT. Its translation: CASSILAGGRTDTQYF.

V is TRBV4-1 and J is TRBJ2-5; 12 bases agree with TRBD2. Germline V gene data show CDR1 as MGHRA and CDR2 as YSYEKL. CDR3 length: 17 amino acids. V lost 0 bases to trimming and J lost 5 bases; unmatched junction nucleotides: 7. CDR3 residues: CASSQDPSGRDRETQYF. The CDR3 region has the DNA TGCGCCAGCAGCCAAGATCCTAGCGGGAGGGATCGGGAGACCCAGTACTTC.

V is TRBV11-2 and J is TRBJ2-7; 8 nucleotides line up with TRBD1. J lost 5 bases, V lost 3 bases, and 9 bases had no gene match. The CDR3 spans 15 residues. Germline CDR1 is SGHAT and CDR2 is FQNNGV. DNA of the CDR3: TGTGCCAGCAGCTTTTGGCAGGGGGCTTCCCACGAGCAGTACTTC. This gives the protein CASSFWQGASHEQYF.

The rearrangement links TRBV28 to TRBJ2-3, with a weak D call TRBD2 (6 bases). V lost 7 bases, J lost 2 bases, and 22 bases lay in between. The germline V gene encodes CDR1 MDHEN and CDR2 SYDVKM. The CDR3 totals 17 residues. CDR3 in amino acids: CASNPPRGSGATDTQYF. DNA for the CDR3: TGTGCCAGCAACCCCCCCCGGGGTAGCGGAGCCACAGATACGCAGTATTTT. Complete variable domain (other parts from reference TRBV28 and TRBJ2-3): DVKVTQSSRYLVKRTGEKVFLECVQDMDHENMFWYRQDPGLGLRLIYFSYDVKMKEKGDIPEGYSVSREKKERFSLILESASTNQTSMYLCASNPPRGSGATDTQYFGPGTRLTVL.

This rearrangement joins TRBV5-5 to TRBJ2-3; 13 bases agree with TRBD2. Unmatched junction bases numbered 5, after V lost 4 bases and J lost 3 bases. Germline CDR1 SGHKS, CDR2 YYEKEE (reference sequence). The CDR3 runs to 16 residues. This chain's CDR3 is CASSPGTSGITDTQYF. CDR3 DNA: TGTGCCAGCAGCCCTGGGACTAGCGGGATAACAGATACGCAGTATTTT.

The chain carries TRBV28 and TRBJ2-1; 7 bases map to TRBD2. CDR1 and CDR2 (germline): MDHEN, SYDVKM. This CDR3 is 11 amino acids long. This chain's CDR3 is CGVRETNEQFF. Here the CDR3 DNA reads TGTGGGGTGCGGGAGACAAATGAGCAGTTCTTC.

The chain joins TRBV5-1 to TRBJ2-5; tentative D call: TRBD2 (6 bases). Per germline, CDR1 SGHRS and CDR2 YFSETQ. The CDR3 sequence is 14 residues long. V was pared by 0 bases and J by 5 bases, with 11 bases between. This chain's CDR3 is CASSLGAGHETQYF. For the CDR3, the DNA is TGCGCCAGCAGCTTGGGCGCGGGGCACGAGACCCAGTACTTC.